The 5 T cell receptor beta chains listed next were all sequenced from one sample in a study of STAT3 mutations in large granular lymphocyte leukemia. Study observations and caveats: In T-cell large granular lymphocyte leukemia, about half of patients showed multiple immunodominant subclonotypes.

The antigens these receptors bind are not known. TCRdb keeps only in-frame clones here, not all; method: immunoSEQ multiplex PCR. This sample yields approximately 11,000 clones, of which over 75% are seen a single time; 86% belongs to the top ten. Sequenced: peripheral blood mononuclear cells. These TCRs come from an older man with T-cell large granular lymphocyte leukemia. Some clones in this sample may be carry-over from other donors' samples.

This rearrangement joins TRBV2 to TRBJ1-2, with D possibly matching TRBD1 (5 bases). Trimming took off 6 bases at V and 2 bases at J, with 13 bases between the two ends. Germline-derived CDR1 and CDR2 are SNHLY and FYNNEI. The CDR3 extends over 14 amino acids. CDR3: CASSQDTLNYGYTF. The CDR3 coding sequence is TGTGCCAGCAGCCAGGACACCTTAAACTATGGCTACACCTTC. The entire variable domain, with the rest obtained from reference TRBV2 and TRBJ1-2, is as follows: EPEVTQTPSHQVTQMGQEVILRCVPISNHLYFYWYRQILGQKVEFLVSFYNNEISEKSEIFDDQFSVERPDGSNFTLKIRSTKLEDSAMYFCASSQDTLNYGYTFGSGTRLTVV.

The table lists this clone with a count of one. CDR3 coding DNA: TGTGCCAGCAGCTTGCCGGGACAGGATTTAGATACGCAGTATTTT. Protein product: CASSLPGQDLDTQYF. This chain connects TRBV5-8 to TRBJ2-3; 8 nucleotides align to TRBD1. CDR3 size: 15 residues. J gave up 5 bases and V 1 base, and 6 bases lay outside the gene matches. Looked up from germline, CDR1 is SGHTS and CDR2 is YDEGEE.

This clone showed up just once. V usage is TRBV5-4 and J usage is TRBJ2-7; D not certain. Germline-derived CDR1 and CDR2 are SGHNT and YYREEE (reference sequence). With 1 base removed from V and 2 bases from J, the gap between germline ends came to 4 bases. The CDR3 contains 12 residues. The chain's CDR3 is CASSLPTYEQYF. DNA for the CDR3: TGTGCCAGCAGCTTGCCAACCTACGAGCAGTACTTC.

The chain is built from TRBV7-9 and TRBJ2-1; 10 bases align to TRBD1. Germline-derived CDR1 and CDR2 are SEHNR and FQNEAQ (reference sequence). Trimming at V came to 5 bases and at J to 5 bases, leaving 6 bases not matched to a gene. The CDR3 has 15 amino acids. Here the CDR3 DNA reads TGTGCCAGCAGCCACTTTGGGACAGGGGACAATGAGCAGTTCTTC. Residues: CASSHFGTGDNEQFF.

The V and J genes are TRBV25-1 and TRBJ1-1; the D gene is possibly TRBD1 (5 bases). Germline V gene sequence: CDR1 MGHDK, CDR2 SYGVNS. V lost 7 bases, J lost 3 bases, and 24 bases lay in between. This CDR3 has 17 residues. CDR3 loop: CASTSALGTPRDTEAFF. The CDR3 bases are TGTGCCAGCACTTCGGCCCTCGGGACGCCCCGGGACACTGAAGCTTTCTTT.